These 14 T cell receptor beta chains originate from one sample sequenced in a study of blood T cells in healthy people across ages. Alongside a J-beta primer mix, a sample-barcoded 5' primer served in a second PCR lasting roughly 7 to 11 cycles. Each CDR3 protein is one row after TCRdb ran MiXCR on the 5' RACE reads. The sample has 780,000 or so distinct CDR3 sequences; around 25% are singletons. Another study also made use of these data, one on T cells of mothers and their children.

Sequenced sample: blood. These TCRs come from a boy under 18 in good health.

This clonotype has only a few counts. The V call is TRBV5-6, the J call TRBJ2-6; D possibly matches TRBD1 or TRBD2 (5 bases each). Trimming removed 0 bases from V and 0 bases from J, with 16 bases in between. The CDR3 has 19 residues. The germline gives CDR1 SGHDT, CDR2 YYEEEE. DNA of the CDR3: TGTGCCAGCAGCTTGGGGGACCGGGGTAAGGACTCTGGGGCCAACGTCCTGACTTTC. Its translation is CASSLGDRGKDSGANVLTF.

The chain recombines TRBV27 with TRBJ1-1; 9 nucleotides match TRBD1. With V trimmed by 5 bases and J by 6 bases, 7 bases remained unmatched. Germline CDR1 MNHEY, CDR2 SMNVEV (reference sequence). The CDR3 has 14 amino acids. CDR3 residues: CASSPVDRGSEAFF. The CDR3 DNA sequence: TGTGCCAGCAGTCCCGTCGACAGGGGGTCTGAAGCTTTCTTT.

The CDR3 DNA follows: TGTGCCAGCAGCTCCCCCGGGACAGGGTTCCCAGATACGCAGTATTTT. As protein: CASSSPGTGFPDTQYF. The chain has TRBV11-2 and TRBJ2-3; TRBD1 aligns across 9 bases. V was pared by 4 bases and J by 4 bases, with 9 bases of the junction left unmatched. Germline assignment: CDR1 SGHAT and CDR2 FQNNGV. This CDR3 is built from 16 residues.

This clonotype was seen a handful of times. The CDR3: CASSQGTGGGHTEAFF. The DNA for the CDR3 is TGCGCCAGCAGCCAAGGAACGGGAGGGGGCCACACTGAAGCTTTCTTT. The chain couples TRBV4-1 to TRBJ1-1; 7 bases line up with TRBD1. V gave up 1 base and J gave up 3 bases; unmatched junction bases: 8. This CDR3 has 16 amino acids. Germline CDR1 reads MGHRA; CDR2 reads YSYEKL.

The V gene is TRBV29-1, the J gene TRBJ2-7; 7 bases match TRBD2. The CDR3 is 16 residues long. V dropped 4 bases and J dropped 1; count of bases not matched to a gene: 13. CDR1 is SQVTM and CDR2 is ANQGSEA in the germline V gene. The CDR3 coding sequence is TGCAGCGTTGGCGGGGGTGGGGCAGGGAGTTCCTACGAGCAGTACTTC. Its protein product is CSVGGGGAGSSYEQYF.

The chain carries TRBV20-1 and TRBJ2-3, with 10 bases lining up with TRBD1. The length of the CDR3 is 14 residues. V gave up 5 bases and J gave up 4 bases; unmatched junction bases: 6. The germline V gene has CDR1 DFQATT and CDR2 SNEGSKA (reference sequence). DNA for the CDR3: TGCAGTGCTCCGACAGGGGGCAGCGCAGATACGCAGTATTTT. It encodes CSAPTGGSADTQYF.

V and J are TRBV20-1 and TRBJ2-7; 9 nucleotides line up with TRBD2. CDR1 and CDR2 (germline): DFQATT, SNEGSKA (reference sequence). This CDR3 is 11 amino acids long. DNA of the CDR3: TGCATGCCGGGACTAGCTAGTGGGCAGTACTTC. This encodes CMPGLASGQYF.

The V call is TRBV5-1, the J call TRBJ2-5; 7 bases align to TRBD1. The end of the DNA fits TRBJ2-7 better, so the J call may be wrong. The CDR3 length is 17 residues. CDR1 and CDR2 (germline): SGHRS, YFSETQ. CDR3 amino acids: CASSSQRQGPRIYEQYF. The CDR3, as DNA: TGCGCCAGCAGCTCCCAACGACAGGGCCCTAGAATCTACGAGCAGTACTTC.

The table lists this clonotype with a few counts. The chain is built from TRBV24-1 and TRBJ1-2; D is undetermined. V lost 4 bases, J lost 4 bases, and 12 bases lay in between. The CDR3 spans 14 residues. Per the germline V gene, CDR1 is KGHDR and CDR2 is SFDVKD. CDR3 sequence reads: CATSDLTRSYGYTF. CDR3 sequence (DNA): TGTGCCACCAGTGACCTCACACGGAGCTATGGCTACACCTTC.

This clonotype was detected many times. The chain has TRBV7-2 and TRBJ2-5; weak D call: TRBD2 (5 bases). In germline, CDR1 is SGHTA, CDR2 FQGNSA. The V and J ends lost 5 bases and 0 bases respectively, with 13 bases between them. This CDR3 is built from 15 residues. The CDR3 sequence is CASSAARGYQETQYF. The CDR3 nucleotides are TGTGCCAGCAGCGCCGCACGGGGTTACCAAGAGACCCAGTACTTC.

This chain links TRBV28 with TRBJ2-7; D possibly corresponds to TRBD1 (6 bases). The CDR3 length is 15 residues. Trimming removed 7 bases at V and 3 bases at J, with 19 bases between. In germline, CDR1 is MDHEN, CDR2 SYDVKM. DNA for the CDR3: TGTGCCAGCAAGACCCCTCCGGGACAAAGCTACGAGCAGTACTTC. Translated: CASKTPPGQSYEQYF. The full variable domain, completed using reference TRBV28 and TRBJ2-7, is DVKVTQSSRYLVKRTGEKVFLECVQDMDHENMFWYRQDPGLGLRLIYFSYDVKMKEKGDIPEGYSVSREKKERFSLILESASTNQTSMYLCASKTPPGQSYEQYFGPGTRLTVT.

The chain carries TRBV20-1 and TRBJ1-1; D is undetermined. Between the trimmed V and J ends, which lost 0 bases and 12 bases, there was a span of 20 bases. The CDR3 covers 14 residues. CDR1 and CDR2 from the germline V gene are DFQATT and SNEGSKA (reference sequence). CDR3 sequence reads: CSARDHSGPSGTFF. The CDR3 region has the DNA TGCAGTGCTAGAGATCATTCCGGGCCCTCGGGAACTTTCTTT.

This clonotype was observed a few times. The gene calls are TRBV11-2 and TRBJ2-2; TRBD1 agrees at 9 bases. Losses at the gene ends were 5 bases for V and 7 bases for J; bases not matched to a gene: 14. The CDR3 runs 17 residues. The germline V gene encodes CDR1 SGHAT and CDR2 FQNNGV. The CDR3: CASSKGRTGGKNGELFF. As DNA, the CDR3 is TGTGCCAGCAGCAAGGGGCGAACAGGGGGCAAGAACGGGGAGCTGTTTTTT. Looking up the rest from reference TRBV11-2 and TRBJ2-2 gives the full variable domain: EAGVAQSPRYKIIEKRQSVAFWCNPISGHATLYWYQQILGQGPKLLIQFQNNGVVDDSQLPKDRFSAERLKGVDSTLKIQPAKLEDSAVYLCASSKGRTGGKNGELFFGEGSRLTVL.

This clonotype was seen more than once but under ten times. At one boundary the junction diverges from the germline segment, which might be a read error. The V gene is TRBV7-2, the J gene TRBJ1-4; D is unclear. This CDR3 comprises 15 residues. CDR1 SGHTA and CDR2 FQGNSA come from the germline V gene. CDR3 nucleotides: TGTGCCAGCAGCAAAGGCCCGCAGCTCGGGGAAAAACTGTTTTTC. Translated, it gives CASSKGPQLGEKLFF.